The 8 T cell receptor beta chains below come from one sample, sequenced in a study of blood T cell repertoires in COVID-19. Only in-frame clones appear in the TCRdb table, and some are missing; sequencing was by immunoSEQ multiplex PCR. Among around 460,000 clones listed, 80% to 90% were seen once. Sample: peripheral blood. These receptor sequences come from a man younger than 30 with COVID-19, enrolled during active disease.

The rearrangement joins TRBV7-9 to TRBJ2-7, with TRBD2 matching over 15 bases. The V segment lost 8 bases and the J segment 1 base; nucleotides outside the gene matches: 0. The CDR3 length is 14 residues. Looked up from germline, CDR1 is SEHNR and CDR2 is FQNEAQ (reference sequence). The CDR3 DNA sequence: TGTGCCAGCGGGACTAGCGGGAGGTCCTACGAGCAGTACTTC. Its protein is CASGTSGRSYEQYF. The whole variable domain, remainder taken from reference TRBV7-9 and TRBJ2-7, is DTGVSQNPRHKITKRGQNVTFRCDPISEHNRLYWYRQTLGQGPEFLTYFQNEAQLEKSRLLSDRFSAERPKGSFSTLEIQRTEQGDSAMYLCASGTSGRSYEQYFGPGTRLTVT.

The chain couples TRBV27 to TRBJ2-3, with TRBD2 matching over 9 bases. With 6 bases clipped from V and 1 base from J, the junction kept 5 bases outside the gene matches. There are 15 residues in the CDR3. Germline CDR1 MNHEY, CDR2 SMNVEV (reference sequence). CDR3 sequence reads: CASSPSGDRTDTQYF. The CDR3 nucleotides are TGTGCCAGCAGCCCTAGCGGGGACCGCACAGATACGCAGTATTTT.

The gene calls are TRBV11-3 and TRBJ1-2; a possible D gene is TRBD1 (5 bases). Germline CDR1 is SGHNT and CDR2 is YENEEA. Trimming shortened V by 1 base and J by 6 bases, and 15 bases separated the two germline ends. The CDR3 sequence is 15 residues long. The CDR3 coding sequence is TGTGCCAGCAGCTTAGGCAGGGCCTCCCGGAATGGCTACACCTTC. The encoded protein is CASSLGRASRNGYTF. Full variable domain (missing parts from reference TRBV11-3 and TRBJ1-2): EAGVVQSPRYKIIEKKQPVAFWCNPISGHNTLYWYLQNLGQGPELLIRYENEEAVDDSQLPKDRFSAERLKGVDSTLKIQPAELGDSAVYLCASSLGRASRNGYTFGSGTRLTVV.

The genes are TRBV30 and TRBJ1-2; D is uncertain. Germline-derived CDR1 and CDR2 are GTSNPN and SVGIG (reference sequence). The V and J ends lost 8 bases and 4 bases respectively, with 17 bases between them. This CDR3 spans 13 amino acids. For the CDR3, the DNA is TGTGCCACCTCGCGGGTCCAACTCTATGGCTACACCTTC. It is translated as CATSRVQLYGYTF.

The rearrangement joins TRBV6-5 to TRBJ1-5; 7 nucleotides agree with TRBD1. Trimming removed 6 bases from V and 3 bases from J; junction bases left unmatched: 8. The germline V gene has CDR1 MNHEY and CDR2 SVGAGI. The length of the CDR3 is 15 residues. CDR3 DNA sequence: TGTGCCAGCAGGAGGCCAGGGGGGATCAATCAGCCCCAGCATTTT. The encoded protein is CASRRPGGINQPQHF.

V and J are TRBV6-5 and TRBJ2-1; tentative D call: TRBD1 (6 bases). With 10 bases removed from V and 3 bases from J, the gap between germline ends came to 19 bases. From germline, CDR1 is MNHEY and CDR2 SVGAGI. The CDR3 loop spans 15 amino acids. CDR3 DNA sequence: TGTGCCACCGGAAAGGGACATGTTTTCTACAATGAGCAGTTCTTC. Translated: CATGKGHVFYNEQFF.

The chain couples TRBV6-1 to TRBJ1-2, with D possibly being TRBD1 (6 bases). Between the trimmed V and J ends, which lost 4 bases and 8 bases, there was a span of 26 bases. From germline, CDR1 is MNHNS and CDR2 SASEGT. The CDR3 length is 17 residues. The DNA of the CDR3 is TGTGCCAGCAGTGCCAAATCTTCCGGGACACTCCTTTTAGGCTACACCTTC. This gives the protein CASSAKSSGTLLLGYTF.

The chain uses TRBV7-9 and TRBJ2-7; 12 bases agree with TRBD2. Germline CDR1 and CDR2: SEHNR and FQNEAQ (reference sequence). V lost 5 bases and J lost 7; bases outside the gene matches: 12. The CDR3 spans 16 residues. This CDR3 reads CASSTLTSGSRWEQYF. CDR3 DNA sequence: TGTGCCAGCAGCACCCTGACTAGCGGGAGTCGGTGGGAGCAGTACTTC.